This T cell receptor beta chain was recorded in a study of blood T cells in healthy people across ages. Points on this clonotype: No antigen is known for it.

CDR1 MGHRA and CDR2 YSYEKL come from the germline V gene. V was clipped by 0 bases and J by 13 bases, with 11 bases between them. This CDR3 spans 12 amino acids. Sample-barcoded 5' priming and a J-beta primer mix drove a second PCR of roughly 6 to 12 cycles. Each cDNA was tagged by a template-switch adaptor containing 12 random nucleotides. TCRdb used MiXCR to reprocess the 5' RACE reads, holding one entry per CDR3 protein. This table holds approximately 960,000 distinct CDR3 sequences, under 35% found once. Study-level results: Calculation of diversity from one million T cells yielded estimates considered to be underestimates.

These data are also associated with another study on T cells of mothers and their children.

The chain employs TRBV4-1 and TRBJ2-3; D is perhaps TRBD2 (6 bases). The receptor was derived from a middle-aged woman in good health. The sample comprised blood. Here the CDR3 reads CASSQESGGEYF. In DNA, the CDR3 is TGCGCCAGCAGCCAAGAATCCGGAGGGGAGTATTTT.